The source of this T cell receptor beta chain is a study of shared clonotypes between healthy human individuals. Generated by immunoSEQ multiplex PCR, the TCRdb table keeps only in-frame clones and is missing some. The sample has fewer than 2.5 million clones, 80% to 95% seen once; the top ten hold roughly 0.36%. The J segment lost 6 bases and the V segment lost 6 bases, leaving 13 bases of the junction unmatched. This CDR3 has 15 amino acids. Germline V lookup: CDR1 MNHEY, CDR2 SVGAGI. This clone has just one count. Donors, without exception, were Caucasian adults residing in Nashville, Tennessee. Sequenced: naive CD4+ T cells from PBMCs. Specified subset: CD45RA+ positively selected. The TCR originated in a man between 18 and 29 years old in good health. Some clones in this sample may be carry-over from other donors' samples. This sequence joins TRBV6-5 and TRBJ1-2; 7 nucleotides agree with TRBD1. The CDR3 here is CASRIRQGPGDGYTF. The CDR3 coding sequence is TGTGCCAGCAGGATAAGACAGGGCCCCGGGGATGGCTACACCTTC.